This T cell receptor (beta chain) was captured by sequencing in a study of OX40 agonist ivuxolimab in advanced cancers. Notes on the research overall: Ivuxolimab was an agonistic, fully human IgG2 monoclonal antibody directed against OX40 (CD134), a costimulatory receptor. Intravenous ivuxolimab was administered to patients every 2 weeks at six dose levels: 0.01, 0.1, 0.3, 1.5, 3 and 10 mg/kg. Among the approximately 50 dose-escalation patients, around 20 had hepatocellular carcinoma, approximately 15 melanoma, 9 renal cell carcinoma and 9 head and neck cancer. A male proportion of 70% to 90% and a mean age of approximately 58 years, ranging from about 20 to 80, were recorded for the dose-escalation cohort. Prior anti-PD-1, anti-PD-L1 or anti-CTLA-4 therapy was permitted, and approximately 40% of dose-escalation patients had received checkpoint inhibitors. Partial responses were achieved by three dose-escalation patients, of whom one had hepatocellular carcinoma and two had cutaneous melanoma. Peripheral TCRbeta sequencing aimed to test whether ivuxolimab altered TCR sequence diversity and caused clonal T-cell expansion. The paper reports the monotherapy dose-escalation portion (N of about 47 patients) of the phase I ivuxolimab trial.

On this clone: Its binding antigen is unknown. Base qualities are not recorded, but no much larger clone differs from it by a single base.

Including cysteine and phenylalanine, the CDR3 has 13 amino acids. The kept DNA is CDR3 alone, 39 bases in frame from the first base. V and J are trimmed by 4 bases and 3 bases, and the gene matches miss 0 bases of the junction. The germline V gene encodes CDR1 GTSNPN and CDR2 SVGIG (reference sequence). To sequence the TCRbeta CDR3 region, genomic DNA was isolated from the sorted cells. The immunoSEQ Assay was used to sequence the TCRbeta CDR3 regions. Sourced from immuneACCESS, this table was stored by TCRdb with only in-frame sequences that have V and J called. A share of the clones is absent; for the studies checked, an unresolved V gene accounts for under half, and the remainder has no known explanation. The sample profile shows 60,000 to 65,000 clones; around 80% of them were found once. Of the sample, more than 1.5% is held by the ten largest clones. The trial excluded patients who had a history of autoimmune disease or who were on systemic immunosuppression. Peripheral blood for TCR sequencing was collected from all dose cohorts at baseline, on cycle 4 day 1, and on cycle 7 day 1. The samples were taken from a phase I, first-in-human, multicenter, open-label dose-escalation trial of ivuxolimab. Adults with locally advanced or metastatic melanoma, renal cell carcinoma, hepatocellular carcinoma or head and neck squamous cell carcinoma were enrolled in the trial. Before TCR sequencing, CD4+ and CD8+ T cells were separately sorted from peripheral blood.

On the study overall, not on this receptor specifically: After ivuxolimab, more expanded clones were found on average in CD8+ T cells than in CD4+ T cells. Which antigens the clonally expanded peripheral T cells were specific for was not determined. In the 0.1-3.0 mg/kg groups, partial responders had among the lowest normalized peripheral clonal expansion, particularly in CD8+ T cells. Low levels of normalized T-cell clonal expansion were also shown by some nonresponding patients. Clonal expansion of both CD4+ and CD8+ blood T cells was observed from baseline to week 6 at doses 0.1 to 3.0 mg/kg.

Material: CD4+ or CD8+ T cells sorted from blood, obtained in a trial of the OX40 agonist ivuxolimab. Recombination joined TRBV30 with TRBJ2-1; 10 junctional bases match TRBD2. This clonotype was obtained from an adult with an advanced solid tumor such as melanoma, head and neck, liver or kidney cancer. The CDR3 protein sequence reads: CAWTSGSYNEQFF. The bases are TGTGCCTGGACTAGCGGGAGCTACAATGAGCAGTTCTTC.